This T cell receptor (beta chain) was identified during a study of T cell repertoires in cytomegalovirus infection. For the study at large: CMV infection together with matching HLA type was indicated by public TCR beta signatures.

TCRdb passed the reads through MiXCR, listing each CDR3 protein once. The data hold hundreds of thousands of distinct CDR3 sequences, with approximately 32% observed a single time. As to this clonotype: The antigen is not known.

The CDR3 spans 15 residues. With 5 bases clipped from V and 2 bases from J, the junction kept 6 bases outside the gene matches. Germline-derived CDR1 and CDR2 are SEHNR and FQNEAQ (reference sequence). The genes are TRBV7-9 and TRBJ2-3; TRBD1 matches at 8 bases. The sequence derives from a human donor in good health (CMV status not recorded). Some clones in this sample may be carry-over from other donors' samples. The sample consisted of cultured CD8+ T cells from PBMCs, taken from culture after CMV antigen stimulation. CDR3 region: CASSERDRYTDTQYF. CDR3 bases: TGTGCCAGCAGCGAACGGGACAGGTACACAGATACGCAGTATTTT.